Described below is a single TCR beta chain sequence and its context. Antigen unknown. Sample treatment: approximately 18 received Ad26.COV2.S at low or high dose, single or two shots; several received placebo; per-sample allocation not given. Samples were taken on day 63 after the first vaccine or placebo injection. The sample comes from a study of Ad26.COV2.S vaccination and SARS-CoV-2 variants. Study context: Ad26.COV2.S, an intramuscular injection, was given once or twice 56 days apart.

The method was immunoSEQ multiplex PCR; TCRdb's version includes in-frame clones alone and lacks a portion of them. In the table there are 430,000 or so clones, approximately 92% of which are singletons. The J segment lost 11 bases and the V segment lost 6 bases, leaving 8 bases of the junction unmatched. Germline CDR1 is ENHRY and CDR2 is SYGVKD. CDR3 length: 12 residues. Study-wide results and caveats: Recipients given vaccine exceeded placebo recipients in spike-specific TCR breadth.

The input for sequencing was peripheral blood, taken in a trial of Ad26.COV2.S vaccine versus placebo. The clonotype comes from a person between 18 and 65 years old who received the Ad26.COV2.S COVID-19 vaccine or a placebo. The chain links TRBV10-3 to TRBJ1-1; 8 bases match TRBD1. The CDR3 sequence is CAISPDRVWAFF. In nucleotides, the CDR3 is TGTGCCATCAGCCCGGACAGGGTTTGGGCTTTCTTT.